The 14 T cell receptor beta chains reported below all come from one sample, sequenced in a study of Graves' ophthalmopathy and Graves' hyperthyroidism. TCR beta CDR3 regions were amplified from RNA transcripts. Second-round multiplex PCR followed a first-round RT-PCR using HTBI primers. One entry per CDR3 protein results from TCRdb running MiXCR on the multiplex PCR reads. Among about 220,000 distinct CDR3 sequences listed, roughly a fifth were seen once. The source material was peripheral blood. Every receptor here comes from a woman between 50 and 59 years old with Graves' ophthalmopathy.

This clonotype was detected ten times or more. The chain uses TRBV20-1 and TRBJ2-7; tentatively, D is TRBD2 (6 bases). This CDR3 contains 12 residues. Germline CDR1 reads DFQATT; CDR2 reads SNEGSKA (reference sequence). With 3 bases removed from V and 4 bases from J, the gap between germline ends came to 10 bases. The CDR3 nucleotides are TGCAGTGCTAGTGTAGGAGGGTACGAGCAGTACTTC. This translates into CSASVGGYEQYF.

This clonotype was observed many times. The chain combines TRBV2 with TRBJ1-5; the match to TRBD1 covers 8 bases. Germline V CDR1 and CDR2: SNHLY, FYNNEI. V gave up 9 bases and J gave up 3 bases; unmatched junction bases: 4. The CDR3 contains 13 residues. DNA of the CDR3: TGTGCCAGTGGCAGGGGGCCCAATCAGCCCCAGCATTTT. This sequence encodes CASGRGPNQPQHF.

In its sample, this clonotype was seen a few times. The rearrangement joins TRBV24-1 to TRBJ1-1, with D hard to call. V shed 7 bases and J shed 0 bases, with 8 bases lying between them. This CDR3 region has 13 residues. Germline loops: CDR1 KGHDR, CDR2 SFDVKD. CDR3 region: CATRGPLNTEAFF. The CDR3 bases are TGTGCCACCAGAGGGCCGCTGAACACTGAAGCTTTCTTT.

This clonotype was detected ten times or more. This sequence joins TRBV2 and TRBJ2-5; TRBD1 agrees at 9 bases. V was clipped by 10 bases and J by 5 bases; unmatched bases: 11. Looked up from germline, CDR1 is SNHLY and CDR2 is FYNNEI. The CDR3 is 14 residues long. The chain's CDR3 is CATSNRGRGETQYF. Written as DNA, the CDR3 is TGTGCCACCTCCAACAGGGGGCGAGGGGAGACCCAGTACTTC. The full variable domain, its missing parts supplied by reference TRBV2 and TRBJ2-5, is EPEVTQTPSHQVTQMGQEVILRCVPISNHLYFYWYRQILGQKVEFLVSFYNNEISEKSEIFDDQFSVERPDGSNFTLKIRSTKLEDSAMYFCATSNRGRGETQYFGPGTRLLVL.

The chain links TRBV10-3 to TRBJ1-2; D gene unclear. Trimming shortened V by 10 bases and J by 4 bases, and 19 bases separated the two germline ends. Germline CDR1 and CDR2: ENHRY and SYGVKD. CDR3 length equals 14 residues. CDR3 sequence reads: CASTESVHAYGYTF. The CDR3 DNA reads TGTGCCAGCACCGAATCTGTCCACGCCTATGGCTACACCTTC.

This clonotype showed up many times. The gene calls are TRBV30 and TRBJ2-7, with D tentatively TRBD2 (5 bases). V lost 0 bases to trimming and J lost 6 bases, with 12 bases between them. This CDR3 has 13 amino acids. Germline loops: CDR1 GTSNPN, CDR2 SVGIG (reference sequence). Here the CDR3 reads CAWSVVRAGEQYF. The CDR3 DNA follows: TGTGCCTGGAGTGTTGTGAGGGCGGGCGAGCAGTACTTC.

At least ten counts were recorded for this clonotype. This chain uses TRBV15 with TRBJ2-2; D assignment may be TRBD1 or TRBD2 (5 bases each). CDR3 length: 14 residues. Trimming took off 5 bases at V and 6 bases at J, with 13 bases between the two ends. The germline V gene encodes CDR1 LNHNV and CDR2 YYDKDF (reference sequence). As DNA, the CDR3 is TGTGCCACCAGCCCCGTAGGGACGGCCGGGGAGCTGTTTTTT. Translating gives CATSPVGTAGELFF. Full variable domain (rest looked up from reference TRBV15 and TRBJ2-2): DAMVIQNPRYQVTQFGKPVTLSCSQTLNHNVMYWYQQKSSQAPKLLFHYYDKDFNNEADTPDNFQSRRPNTSFCFLDIRSPGLGDTAMYLCATSPVGTAGELFFGEGSRLTVL.

This clonotype was seen at least ten times. This chain joins TRBV3-1 and TRBJ1-1, with D hard to call. This CDR3 region has 13 residues. CDR1 and CDR2 from the germline V gene are LGHDT and YNNKEL (reference sequence). Trimming pared 2 bases from V and 8 bases from J, leaving 12 bases between. The chain's CDR3 is CASSQIGMREAFF. DNA for the CDR3: TGTGCCAGCAGCCAAATAGGGATGAGAGAAGCTTTCTTT.

This clonotype has ten or more counts. The rearrangement joins TRBV7-2 to TRBJ2-3; a possible D gene is TRBD1 (6 bases). In germline, CDR1 is SGHTA, CDR2 FQGNSA. There are 14 residues in the CDR3. V was clipped by 3 bases and J by 4 bases, with 11 bases between them. CDR3 sequence: CASSLTGWPDTQYF. The DNA of the CDR3 is TGTGCCAGCAGCTTGACAGGATGGCCAGATACGCAGTATTTT.

In this sample, this clonotype turned up many times. The chain carries TRBV12-3 or TRBV12-4 and TRBJ2-7; D gene unclear. V was clipped by 3 bases and J by 7 bases, with 10 bases between them. CDR3 length: 12 amino acids. CDR3 amino acids: CASSFLGREQYF. Written as DNA, the CDR3 is TGTGCCAGCAGTTTCTTAGGACGGGAGCAGTACTTC.

Ten or more counts support this clonotype. The CDR3 bases are TGTGCCAGCGGAAAGGGACTAGCGGGAAGGTGCGAGCAGTACTTC. As protein: CASGKGLAGRCEQYF. The chain links TRBV12-3 or TRBV12-4 to TRBJ2-7; 13 positions match TRBD2. The CDR3 is 15 amino acids. Trimming took 8 bases from V and 6 from J; bases not matched to a gene: 10.

The gene calls are TRBV20-1 and TRBJ2-7; D not resolved. CDR1 is DFQATT, CDR2 SNEGSKA, per germline (reference sequence). V lost 3 bases, J lost 3 bases, and 9 bases lay in between. The CDR3 has 12 amino acids. Here the CDR3 DNA reads TGCAGTGCTAGTCCCCAGCTCTACGAGCAGTACTTC. It is translated as CSASPQLYEQYF.

This clonotype was seen repeatedly, ten times or more. The chain joins TRBV20-1 to TRBJ2-7; 7 bases agree with TRBD1. V lost 5 bases, J lost 2 bases, and 6 bases stayed unmatched. The CDR3 runs to 13 residues. Germline V lookup: CDR1 DFQATT, CDR2 SNEGSKA (reference sequence). The CDR3 sequence: CSAVGQIAYEQYF. The CDR3 DNA is TGCAGTGCTGTGGGACAGATCGCCTACGAGCAGTACTTC.

This clonotype was detected only a few times. The chain carries TRBV28 and TRBJ1-2; the D is unclear. The ends were cut back, 2 bases at V and 8 bases at J, with 12 bases in the middle. The V gene's germline CDR1 is MDHEN and CDR2 SYDVKM. The CDR3 loop spans 13 amino acids. For the CDR3, the DNA is TGTGCCAGCAGTTTAATGAGCCCGGGAGGCTACACCTTC. This codes for CASSLMSPGGYTF.